This TCR beta chain is from a study of control samples from healthy donors and cancer patients. Measured with immunoSEQ multiplex PCR; TCRdb has only the in-frame clones, and not every one. The top ten clones hold 2.5% to 3.5% of a sample with 70,000 or so clones, over 65% of them seen once. CDR1 is SGHDN, CDR2 FVKESK, per germline. The CDR3 has 14 residues. Trimming removed 0 bases at V and 4 bases at J, with 9 bases between. V usage is TRBV14 and J usage is TRBJ2-5, with D possibly being TRBD1 (5 bases). This clonotype was obtained from a woman between 50 and 59 years old with lung cancer. Input material: PBMCs. CDR3 in amino acids: CASSQEPGLETQYF. The CDR3 DNA reads TGTGCCAGCAGCCAAGAGCCAGGGTTAGAGACCCAGTACTTC.